This entry features one TCR beta chain sequence. The table came from immunoSEQ multiplex PCR; TCRdb's copy has only in-frame clones and leaves some out. The sample has roughly 3,900 clones, roughly 85% seen once. V gave up 3 bases and J gave up 0 bases; unmatched junction bases: 16. This CDR3 comprises 20 residues. Germline CDR1 and CDR2: KGHSH and LQKENI. Researchers processed graft tissue to release intraepithelial and lamina propria lymphocytes. This entry is derived from a study of graft-versus-host responses after intestinal transplantation. V usage is TRBV18 and J usage is TRBJ2-2, with 7 bases that match TRBD2. The receptor was isolated from a human patient who received an intestinal transplant, so some T cells may come from the graft donor. Sequenced material: ileum tissue, taken more than 650 days after intestinal transplant. In nucleotides, the CDR3 is TGTGCCAGCTCACCCTTTACAATCTCGACTAGCCAGGCGAACACCGGGGAGCTGTTTTTT. Residues: CASSPFTISTSQANTGELFF.